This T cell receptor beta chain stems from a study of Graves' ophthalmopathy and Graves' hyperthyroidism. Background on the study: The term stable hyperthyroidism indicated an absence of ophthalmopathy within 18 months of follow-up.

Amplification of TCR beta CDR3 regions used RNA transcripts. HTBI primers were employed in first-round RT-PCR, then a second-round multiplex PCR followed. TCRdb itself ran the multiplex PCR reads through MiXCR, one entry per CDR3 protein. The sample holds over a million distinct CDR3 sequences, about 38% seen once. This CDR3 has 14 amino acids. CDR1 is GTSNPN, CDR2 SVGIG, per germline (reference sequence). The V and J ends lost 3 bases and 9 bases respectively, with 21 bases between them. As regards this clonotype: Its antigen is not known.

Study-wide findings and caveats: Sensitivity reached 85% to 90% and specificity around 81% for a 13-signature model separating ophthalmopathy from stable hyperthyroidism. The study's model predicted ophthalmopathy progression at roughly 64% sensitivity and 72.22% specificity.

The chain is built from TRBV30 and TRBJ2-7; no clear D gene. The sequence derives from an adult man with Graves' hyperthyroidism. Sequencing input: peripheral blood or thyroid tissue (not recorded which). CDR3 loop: CAWRPTDNPTGQYF. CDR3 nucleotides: TGTGCCTGGAGGCCTACTGATAACCCTACTGGGCAGTACTTC.